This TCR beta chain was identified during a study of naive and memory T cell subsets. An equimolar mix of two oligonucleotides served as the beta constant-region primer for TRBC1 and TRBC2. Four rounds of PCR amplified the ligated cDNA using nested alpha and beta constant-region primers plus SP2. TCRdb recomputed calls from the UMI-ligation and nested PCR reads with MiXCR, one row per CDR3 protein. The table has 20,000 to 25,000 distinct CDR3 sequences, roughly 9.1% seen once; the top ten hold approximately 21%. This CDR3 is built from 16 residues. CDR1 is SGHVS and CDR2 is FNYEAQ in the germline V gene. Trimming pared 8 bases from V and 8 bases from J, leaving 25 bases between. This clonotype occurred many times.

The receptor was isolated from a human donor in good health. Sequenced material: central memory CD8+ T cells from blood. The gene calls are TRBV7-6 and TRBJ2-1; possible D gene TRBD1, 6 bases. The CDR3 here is CASGKDSKGVIDEQFF. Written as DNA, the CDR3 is TGTGCCAGCGGAAAGGACAGTAAGGGTGTTATCGATGAGCAGTTCTTC.